The next 25 T cell receptor beta chains were all read from a single sample in a study of Ad26.COV2.S vaccination and SARS-CoV-2 variants. The treatment denotes: 19 received Ad26.COV2.S at low or high dose, single or two shots; 5 received placebo; per-sample allocation not given. Sampling was done on day 63 after the first vaccine or placebo injection. The protocol was immunoSEQ multiplex PCR, while the TCRdb copy is restricted to in-frame clones and leaves out a portion. Of approximately 480,000 clones in the sample, 70% to 90% were seen once. The sequencing used peripheral blood, collected in a trial of Ad26.COV2.S vaccine versus placebo. Source of these receptors: a person aged 18 to 59 who received the Ad26.COV2.S COVID-19 vaccine or a placebo.

The V gene is TRBV7-9, the J gene TRBJ2-3, with D tentatively TRBD1 (5 bases). V gave up 6 bases and J gave up 2 bases, with 15 bases separating them. This CDR3 has 15 amino acids. Germline-derived CDR1 and CDR2 are SEHNR and FQNEAQ (reference sequence). Here the CDR3 DNA reads TGTGCCAGCAGGCTGGGGCCCGGCCTCACAGATACGCAGTATTTT. Translated, it gives CASRLGPGLTDTQYF. The entire variable domain, with the rest obtained from reference TRBV7-9 and TRBJ2-3, is as follows: DTGVSQNPRHKITKRGQNVTFRCDPISEHNRLYWYRQTLGQGPEFLTYFQNEAQLEKSRLLSDRFSAERPKGSFSTLEIQRTEQGDSAMYLCASRLGPGLTDTQYFGPGTRLTVL.

The chain uses TRBV6-5 and TRBJ2-7; maybe TRBD2 (6 bases). Germline V gene data show CDR1 as MNHEY and CDR2 as SVGAGI. This CDR3 comprises 15 residues. V was clipped by 3 bases and J by 0 bases, with 12 bases between them. CDR3 amino acids: CASSYLARGSYEQYF. CDR3 DNA sequence: TGTGCCAGCAGTTATCTGGCGCGGGGCTCCTACGAGCAGTACTTC.

J is TRBJ2-7 and V is TRBV27, with a weak D call TRBD2 (6 bases). The germline V gene encodes CDR1 MNHEY and CDR2 SMNVEV (reference sequence). There are 15 residues in the CDR3. Trimming removed 4 bases from V and 6 bases from J, with 19 bases in between. CDR3 in DNA: TGTGCCAGCAGTTCCCCGGGGGTATCCCTCGGCGAGCAGTACTTC. It yields the protein CASSSPGVSLGEQYF.

V is TRBV9 and J is TRBJ2-2, with D tentatively TRBD2 (5 bases). The CDR3 is made up of 15 amino acids. Deletions cut 3 bases from V and 6 bases from J, with 15 bases between. Germline V CDR1 and CDR2: SGDLS, YYNGEE. In nucleotides, the CDR3 is TGTGCCAGCAGCGGGAGGCGAGCAGGCGCCGGGGAGCTGTTTTTT. Its protein is CASSGRRAGAGELFF.

J is TRBJ2-7 and V is TRBV5-6, with 8 bases that match TRBD2. In germline, CDR1 is SGHDT, CDR2 YYEEEE. J was trimmed by 0 bases and V by 6 bases; bases with no gene match: 5. The CDR3 totals 14 residues. The CDR3 sequence: CASIPSGSSYEQYF. In DNA, the CDR3 is TGTGCCAGCATCCCAAGCGGGAGCTCCTACGAGCAGTACTTC. Together with reference TRBV5-6 and TRBJ2-7, the CDR3 gives the full variable domain: DAGVTQSPTHLIKTRGQQVTLRCSPKSGHDTVSWYQQALGQGPQFIFQYYEEEERQRGNFPDRFSGHQFPNYSSELNVNALLLGDSALYLCASIPSGSSYEQYFGPGTRLTVT.

In its sample, this clone was seen a few times. The rearrangement uses TRBV7-9 and TRBJ2-7; 9 bases align to TRBD2. V lost 3 bases, J lost 5 bases, and 8 bases stayed unmatched. Per the germline V gene, CDR1 is SEHNR and CDR2 is FQNEAQ (reference sequence). The CDR3 is 15 residues long. The chain's CDR3 is CASSFGTSPGNEQYF. In DNA form, the CDR3 reads TGTGCCAGCAGCTTCGGGACTAGCCCCGGTAACGAGCAGTACTTC.

The chain recombines TRBV19 with TRBJ2-3, with 10 positions matching TRBD2. The CDR3 has 15 residues. Germline V CDR1 and CDR2: LNHDA, SQIVND (reference sequence). Trimming took 6 bases from V and 0 from J; bases not matched to a gene: 3. CDR3 coding DNA: TGTGCCAGTAGCACGGGACTAGCGAGCACAGATACGCAGTATTTT. It yields the protein CASSTGLASTDTQYF.

This clone was observed a handful of times. The chain recombines TRBV2 with TRBJ1-2; D perhaps matches TRBD1 (5 bases). CDR3 length equals 14 residues. V dropped 2 bases and J dropped 3 bases, with 10 bases sitting between them. Germline-derived CDR1 and CDR2 are SNHLY and FYNNEI. DNA of the CDR3: TGTGCCAGCAGTGAATCTAGGACACACTATGGCTACACCTTC. It codes for CASSESRTHYGYTF.

The chain is built from TRBV11-1 and TRBJ1-1; TRBD1 might be the D (6 bases). Germline V gene data show CDR1 as SGHAT and CDR2 as FQDESV (reference sequence). Trimming left V 4 bases short and J 1 base short, with 7 bases between. The CDR3 totals 13 residues. The CDR3 sequence: CASSSQGNTEAFF. The CDR3 nucleotides are TGTGCCAGCAGCTCACAGGGGAACACTGAAGCTTTCTTT.

This clone was picked up a small number of times. The rearrangement links TRBV7-9 to TRBJ1-4; tentative D call: TRBD1 (5 bases). CDR3 length equals 15 residues. CDR1 is SEHNR and CDR2 is FQNEAQ in the germline V gene (reference sequence). Trimming took 1 base from V and 5 from J, leaving 11 bases between them. CDR3 protein: CASSLGQGENEKLFF. The CDR3 DNA sequence: TGTGCCAGCAGCTTAGGCCAGGGTGAAAATGAAAAACTGTTTTTT. Combining the CDR3 with reference TRBV7-9 and TRBJ1-4 gives the whole variable domain DTGVSQNPRHKITKRGQNVTFRCDPISEHNRLYWYRQTLGQGPEFLTYFQNEAQLEKSRLLSDRFSAERPKGSFSTLEIQRTEQGDSAMYLCASSLGQGENEKLFFGSGTQLSVL.

V usage is TRBV5-1 and J usage is TRBJ2-2, with 11 bases aligning to TRBD2. The V segment lost 4 bases and the J segment 7 bases; nucleotides outside the gene matches: 6. This CDR3 spans 15 amino acids. Looked up from germline, CDR1 is SGHRS and CDR2 is YFSETQ. The CDR3 is CASSLTSGSSGELFF. The CDR3 coding sequence is TGCGCCAGCAGCCTAACTAGCGGGAGTAGCGGGGAGCTGTTTTTT.

This clone showed up just a few times. Other DNA sequences of this sample code for an identical CDR3. V gene TRBV5-1 combines with J gene TRBJ2-7; D uncertain. Per germline, CDR1 SGHRS and CDR2 YFSETQ. The CDR3 length is 12 residues. Between the trimmed V and J ends, which lost 0 bases and 4 bases, there was a span of 5 bases. DNA of the CDR3: TGCGCCAGCAGCTTGGTAGGGTACGAGCAGTACTTC. The encoded protein is CASSLVGYEQYF.

This chain joins TRBV18 and TRBJ2-4, with TRBD2 matching over 7 bases. The germline V gene has CDR1 KGHSH and CDR2 LQKENI. The V gene end was trimmed by 3 bases and the J gene end by 6 bases; junction bases not matched to a gene: 8. There are 15 residues in the CDR3. The DNA of the CDR3 is TGTGCCAGCTCACCTCTTTGGGCTAGCGGAAACATTCAGTACTTC. This codes for CASSPLWASGNIQYF.

The CDR3 coding sequence is TGTGCCAGCTCCCTTGGTACAGGCAGCTCTGGAAACACCATATATTTT. Amino acids: CASSLGTGSSGNTIYF. The V call is TRBV18, the J call TRBJ1-3, with a tentative D call TRBD1 (5 bases). Germline-derived CDR1 and CDR2 are KGHSH and LQKENI. Trimming stripped 6 bases from V and 0 bases from J, with 15 bases between. The CDR3 has 16 amino acids.

CDR3 nucleotides: TGTGCCAGCAGCTTAGAACCCGGGGCCTATTACAATGAGCAGTTCTTC. Translated, it gives CASSLEPGAYYNEQFF. The V gene is TRBV11-3, the J gene TRBJ2-1; the D gene could be TRBD1 or TRBD2 (5 bases each). V was cut by 0 bases and J by 4 bases, with 13 bases left in between. CDR3 length equals 16 residues. Germline CDR1 is SGHNT and CDR2 is YENEEA.

The chain joins TRBV9 to TRBJ1-1; no reliable D call. The CDR3 sequence is 15 residues long. Trimming took off 3 bases at V and 3 bases at J, with 15 bases between the two ends. The germline CDR1 and CDR2 sequences are SGDLS and YYNGEE. CDR3 residues: CASSEAPTRDTEAFF. The CDR3 bases are TGTGCCAGCAGCGAAGCCCCAACCCGGGACACTGAAGCTTTCTTT.

The rearrangement uses TRBV6-2 or TRBV6-3 and TRBJ1-1; possible D gene TRBD1, 5 bases. The CDR3 sequence is 17 residues long. Between the trimmed V and J ends, which lost 0 bases and 1 base, there was a span of 15 bases. From germline, CDR1 is MNHEY and CDR2 SVGEGT. The CDR3 reads CASSYSRDGGWNTEAFF. The CDR3 nucleotides read TGTGCCAGCAGTTACTCGAGAGATGGGGGATGGAACACTGAAGCTTTCTTT.

V usage is TRBV5-1 and J usage is TRBJ2-1; weak D call: TRBD1 (6 bases). From germline, CDR1 is SGHRS and CDR2 YFSETQ. Trimming shortened V by 0 bases and J by 5 bases, and 6 bases separated the two germline ends. This CDR3 region has 13 residues. CDR3 bases: TGCGCCAGCAGCTTGGACAGGGACAATGAGCAGTTCTTC. Encoded protein: CASSLDRDNEQFF. Looking up the rest from reference TRBV5-1 and TRBJ2-1 gives the full variable domain: KAGVTQTPRYLIKTRGQQVTLSCSPISGHRSVSWYQQTPGQGLQFLFEYFSETQRNKGNFPGRFSGRQFSNSRSEMNVSTLELGDSALYLCASSLDRDNEQFFGPGTRLTVL.

The CDR3 region is CASSQVSDRGDEAFF. DNA for the CDR3: TGTGCCAGCAGCCAAGTTTCTGACAGGGGAGATGAAGCTTTCTTT. The rearrangement links TRBV4-2 to TRBJ1-1, with TRBD1 identical over 8 bases. This CDR3 contains 15 residues. V dropped 1 base and J dropped 7; count of bases not matched to a gene: 8. CDR1 is LGHNA, CDR2 YNFKEQ, per germline.

The V gene is TRBV5-1, the J gene TRBJ1-5, with D perhaps matching TRBD1 (5 bases). The CDR3 consists of 14 residues. From germline, CDR1 is SGHRS and CDR2 YFSETQ. Trimming pared 0 bases from V and 1 base from J, leaving 5 bases between. The CDR3 DNA is TGCGCCAGCAGCTTGGAGGGGAGCAATCAGCCCCAGCATTTT. Its translation is CASSLEGSNQPQHF.

This clone was counted many times. The chain is built from TRBV19 and TRBJ2-1; the D is unclear. The CDR3 extends over 12 amino acids. V shed 6 bases and J shed 7 bases, with 10 bases lying between them. Per the germline V gene, CDR1 is LNHDA and CDR2 is SQIVND (reference sequence). The CDR3 sequence is CASRNDGNEQFF. The CDR3 DNA reads TGTGCCAGTAGAAATGACGGGAATGAGCAGTTCTTC.

The rearrangement links TRBV18 to TRBJ1-1; a weak D match, TRBD1 (6 bases). The CDR3 totals 14 residues. The germline V gene has CDR1 KGHSH and CDR2 LQKENI. Trimming shortened V by 4 bases and J by 0 bases, and 9 bases separated the two germline ends. The CDR3 nucleotides read TGTGCCAGCTCACGGGGACATCTGAACACTGAAGCTTTCTTT. This sequence encodes CASSRGHLNTEAFF.

The chain combines TRBV6-6 with TRBJ2-2, with 7 bases that match TRBD2. V dropped 6 bases and J dropped 7; count of bases not matched to a gene: 14. Germline CDR1 reads MNHNY; CDR2 reads SVGAGI (reference sequence). CDR3 length equals 16 residues. CDR3 DNA sequence: TGTGCCAGCAGCCCTGTAGCGGGCGTACGGAGCGGGGAGCTGTTTTTT. Its protein is CASSPVAGVRSGELFF.

This clone was seen more than once but under ten times. The rearrangement joins TRBV6-2 or TRBV6-3 to TRBJ2-3; 15 bases are a match to TRBD2. Germline V lookup: CDR1 MNHEY, CDR2 SVGEGT. The trim removed 6 bases at V and 8 bases at J, leaving 9 bases unmatched. The CDR3 extends over 16 amino acids. As DNA, the CDR3 is TGTGCCAGCAGCCGGACTAGCGGGAGGGCGGTTGGTACGCAGTATTTT. Translating gives CASSRTSGRAVGTQYF.

The genes are TRBV19 and TRBJ1-5; TRBD1 agrees at 10 bases. The germline gives CDR1 LNHDA, CDR2 SQIVND (reference sequence). With V trimmed by 5 bases and J by 2 bases, 6 bases remained unmatched. CDR3 length: 16 amino acids. The DNA for the CDR3 is TGTGCCAGTAGTGTTTCGACAGGGGGCGGCAATCAGCCCCAGCATTTT. Protein: CASSVSTGGGNQPQHF.